This T cell receptor (beta chain) is drawn from a study of blood T cells in healthy people across ages. This clonotype occurred many times. What it binds is unknown. Points from the study as a whole: Observed TCR beta diversity per million T cells went down as age went up. This fall followed a roughly linear course with age.

CDR1 is SGHTA, CDR2 FQGNSA, per germline. The V gene lost 1 base and the J gene lost 1 base, with 6 bases spanning the gap. The CDR3 is 14 residues long. A second roughly 7 to 11 cycle PCR used barcoded and J-beta primers. TCRdb recomputed calls from the 5' RACE reads with MiXCR, one row per CDR3 protein. This table has 1.4 million or so distinct CDR3 sequences, about 45% appearing once. Source material: blood. This chain links TRBV7-2 with TRBJ2-3, with D unclear. This TCR was recovered from a woman between 18 and 29 years old in good health. The CDR3 DNA is TGTGCCAGCAGCTTAGGTCTTCGCACAGATACGCAGTATTTT. It specifies CASSLGLRTDTQYF.